These T cell receptor beta chains were read from a single sample in a study of long-term antiretroviral therapy in people with HIV. The table came from immunoSEQ multiplex PCR; TCRdb's copy has only in-frame clones and leaves some out. The sample lists about 19,000 clones; 87% were seen once. The sample was unsorted PBMCs, taken 2.1 years after starting antiretroviral therapy. The receptors here all came from a young man with HIV. The CDR3 runs from the conserved cysteine through the conserved F or W. The D gene is left open where the match is weak. Rows give clone size only sometimes, using once, few, many, or a class for an expanded clone.

V gene	D gene	clone size	J gene	CDR3 DNA	CDR3 protein
TRBV29-1	-	-	TRBJ1-1	TGCAGCGTTGGCGGGGTGAACCAGGGGCCGACTGAAGCTTTCTTT	CSVGGVNQGPTEAFF
TRBV7-9	-	-	TRBJ1-1	TGTGCCAGCAGCCTAGACTCCGAGGGGGAAGCTTTCTTT	CASSLDSEGEAFF
TRBV6-5	-	-	TRBJ1-1	TGTGCCAGCAGTTACTCTTCGCGATCTGAAGCTTTCTTT	CASSYSSRSEAFF
TRBV18	-	few	TRBJ1-2	TGTGCCAGCTCACCGACAAGGGACTATGGCTACACCTTC	CASSPTRDYGYTF
TRBV23-1	-	-	TRBJ1-5	TGCGCCAGCGGACCGACCCGGCAGCCCCAGCATTTT	CASGPTRQPQHF
TRBV18	-	-	TRBJ2-2	TGTGCCAGCTCACCGATCAGTCTGGACCGATTTTTCGGGGAGCTGTTTTTT	CASSPISLDRFFGELFF
TRBV25-1	-	-	TRBJ1-2	TGTGCCAGCAGCTGGGGCGGGGACTATGGCTACACCTTC	CASSWGGDYGYTF
TRBV13	-	-	TRBJ2-7	TGTGCCAGCAGCTTATCAGACGATGGATGGGCCTACGAGCAGTACTTC	CASSLSDDGWAYEQYF
TRBV28	-	-	TRBJ2-7	TGTGCCAGCAGTTTAGGGGGACCCTTTGGCGAGCAGTACTTC	CASSLGGPFGEQYF
TRBV7-8	-	-	TRBJ2-6	TGTGCCAGCAGCTTAGGCGGGCTCCCTCTCTCTGGGGCCAACGTCCTGACTTTC	CASSLGGLPLSGANVLTF
TRBV7-8	-	once	TRBJ2-2	TGTGCCAGCAGGCACCGGGTCACCGGGGAGCTGTTTTTT	CASRHRVTGELFF
TRBV11-1	TRBD2	-	TRBJ2-5	TGTGCCAGCAGCTTGACGGGGGGGCAAGAGACCCAGTACTTC	CASSLTGGQETQYF
TRBV28	-	-	TRBJ1-3	TGTGCCAGCAGTTTAGTAGGGACTGGAAACACCATATATTTT	CASSLVGTGNTIYF
TRBV6-5	-	-	TRBJ2-7	TGTGCCAGCAGTTACTCGCGTGGCGAGGACTCCTACGAGCAGTACTTC	CASSYSRGEDSYEQYF
TRBV30	TRBD2	-	TRBJ2-7	TGTGCCTGGAGTGTACTAGCGGGAGGGGGGTACGAGCAGTACTTC	CAWSVLAGGGYEQYF
TRBV30	TRBD2	-	TRBJ2-7	TGTGCCTGGAGTAGCGGAGCGGGAGAACCCGAGCAGTACTTC	CAWSSGAGEPEQYF
TRBV10-3	TRBD1	-	TRBJ1-3	TGTGCCATCAGTGACAGGGGGCCCTCTGGAAACACCATATATTTT	CAISDRGPSGNTIYF
TRBV28	-	-	TRBJ2-3	TGTGCCAGCAGTCTACCGGGGACGCAGTATTTT	CASSLPGTQYF
TRBV6-1	TRBD1	-	TRBJ2-7	TGTGCCAGCAGATCGGACAGGGTAGACGAGCAGTACTTC	CASRSDRVDEQYF
TRBV4-2	-	-	TRBJ2-7	TGTGCCAGCAGCCAAGAAGGGACCGGGGACTACGAGCAGTACTTC	CASSQEGTGDYEQYF
TRBV7-9	-	-	TRBJ1-4	TGTGCCAGCAGCCCACGTGAAAAACTGTTTTTT	CASSPREKLFF
TRBV4-2	-	-	TRBJ2-7	TGTGCCAGCAGCCAAGAGAATCCAGGGAGCTCCTACGAGCAGTACTTC	CASSQENPGSSYEQYF
TRBV30	TRBD1	-	TRBJ1-4	TGTGCCCTAATGGGGGACAGGGACGAAAAACTGTTTTTT	CALMGDRDEKLFF
TRBV2	-	-	TRBJ2-1	TGTGCCAGCAGTCAATACCAGGGCAATGAGCAGTTCTTC	CASSQYQGNEQFF
TRBV2	-	-	TRBJ2-7	TGTGCCAGCAGTGGGGGAGGACTCCTACCCTACGAGCAGTACTTC	CASSGGGLLPYEQYF
TRBV18	-	-	TRBJ2-7	TGTGCCAGCTCACCGCGGGACAGTACCTACGAGCAGTACTTC	CASSPRDSTYEQYF
TRBV5-6	TRBD1	-	TRBJ2-1	TGTGCCAGCAGCTTGAGGACAGGGGGCTTTGTTGAGCAGTTCTTC	CASSLRTGGFVEQFF
TRBV2	-	once	TRBJ2-6	TGTGCCAGCGGCTACAGTAGCGTATCTGGGGCCAACGTCCTGACTTTC	CASGYSSVSGANVLTF
TRBV29-1	TRBD1	-	TRBJ1-2	TGCAGCGTTGACCCGGGACAGCCCTATGGCTACACCTTC	CSVDPGQPYGYTF
TRBV12-2	-	-	TRBJ1-5	TGTGCAAGTCGCTTAGGGGAGGGACAGGGCAACAATCAGCCCCAGCATTTT	CASRLGEGQGNNQPQHF
TRBV29-1	-	-	TRBJ1-5	TGCAGCGTTCCCCTTCAGCCCCAGCATTTT	CSVPLQPQHF
TRBV18	-	-	TRBJ2-3	TGTGCCAGCTCACCGCAGGAGGGTACGCAGTATTTT	CASSPQEGTQYF
TRBV6-6	-	-	TRBJ1-1	TGTGCCAGCAGTCCGGAAGAGGCAGCTTTCTTT	CASSPEEAAFF
TRBV13	-	-	TRBJ1-2	TGTGCCAGCAGCTTTTCAGGGACTGGCTACACCTTC	CASSFSGTGYTF
TRBV7-9	-	-	TRBJ2-3	TGTGCCAGCAGCTCACTCAAATCTAGCACAGATACGCAGTATTTT	CASSSLKSSTDTQYF
TRBV2	TRBD1	-	TRBJ1-5	TGTGCCAGCGAGAGAAACAGGGGAAGCAATCAGCCCCAGCATTTT	CASERNRGSNQPQHF
TRBV7-9	-	-	TRBJ2-2	TGTGCCAGCAGCTTAACGGACCGGGAGCTGTTTTTT	CASSLTDRELFF
TRBV16	-	-	TRBJ2-5	TGTGCCAGCCGCAATAGACGGCGGGAAGAGACCCAGTACTTC	CASRNRRREETQYF